Listed below are T cell receptor beta chains from one sample, sequenced in a study of shared clonotypes between healthy human individuals. The method was immunoSEQ multiplex PCR; TCRdb's version includes in-frame clones alone and lacks a portion of them. The sample yields over a million clones, about 75% seen once. Material: memory CD4+ T cells sorted from blood. The source of these receptors is a young man in good health. CDR3s include the opening cysteine and the closing phenylalanine or tryptophan. D genes are given only for firm matches. Expanded clones are given a class, and other clones once, few, many or no size at all.

>.|TRBJ1-1|TRBV7-8|.
CASSYKFGQSDTEAFF
TGTGCCAGCAGTTATAAATTCGGACAGTCGGACACTGAAGCTTTCTTT
>TRBD1|TRBJ1-6|TRBV25-1|.
CASSESGTGNSPLHF
TGTGCCAGCAGTGAGTCCGGGACAGGGAATTCACCCCTCCACTTT
>.|TRBJ2-3|TRBV30|.
CAWSDQGTMQYF
TGTGCCTGGAGCGACCAAGGAACGATGCAGTATTTT
>.|TRBJ1-3|TRBV4-1|.
CASARAPSSGNTIYF
TGCGCCAGCGCCAGGGCCCCCAGCTCTGGAAACACCATATATTTT
>.|TRBJ1-4|TRBV28|.
CASRQGTNEKLFF
TGTGCCAGCAGGCAGGGGACTAATGAAAAACTGTTTTTT
>TRBD1|TRBJ1-5|TRBV27|.
CASSPRRQGFNQPQHF
TGTGCCAGCAGTCCCCGCAGACAGGGGTTTAATCAGCCCCAGCATTTT
>TRBD1|TRBJ1-2|TRBV6-5|once
CASSGQGGYTF
TGTGCCAGCAGCGGACAGGGTGGCTACACCTTC
>TRBD1|TRBJ1-4|TRBV5-4|.
CASSGGQGAEKLFF
TGTGCCAGCAGCGGCGGACAGGGGGCTGAAAAACTGTTTTTT
>.|TRBJ2-3|TRBV5-4|.
CASSLGRSLTDTQYF
TGTGCCAGCAGCTTGGGTCGTTCCCTCACAGATACGCAGTATTTT
>.|TRBJ2-7|TRBV4-3|.
CASSQGRGSYEQYF
TGCGCCAGCAGCCAAGGAAGAGGTTCCTACGAGCAGTACTTC
>TRBD2|TRBJ2-1|TRBV19|.
CASSSLAGDRNEQFF
TGTGCCAGTAGTTCCCTAGCGGGAGATAGGAATGAGCAGTTCTTC
>TRBD2|TRBJ2-1|TRBV5-1|.
CASSLVGLVDEQFF
TGCGCCAGCAGCTTGGTGGGACTAGTAGATGAGCAGTTCTTC
>TRBD2|TRBJ2-3|TRBV5-4|.
CASSLVRGGGSDTQYF
TGTGCCAGCAGCTTGGTGAGGGGCGGGGGTTCAGATACGCAGTATTTT
>.|TRBJ2-5|TRBV5-6|.
CASSSSRGSETQYF
TGTGCCAGCAGCTCCTCCCGGGGTAGCGAGACCCAGTACTTC
>.|TRBJ1-5|TRBV28|.
CASSPTSDRRFNQPQHF
TGTGCCAGCAGTCCTACCTCGGACAGAAGATTCAATCAGCCCCAGCATTTT
>.|TRBJ1-4|TRBV2|.
CASIRVLLGEKLFF
TGTGCCAGCATTAGAGTTCTGCTTGGGGAAAAACTGTTTTTT
>.|TRBJ1-3|TRBV7-9|.
CASSFYVVDTIYF
TGTGCCAGCAGCTTCTATGTAGTAGACACCATATATTTT
>.|TRBJ1-5|TRBV5-3|.
CARSAAGEWNQPQHF
TGTGCCAGAAGCGCTGCAGGGGAGTGGAATCAGCCCCAGCATTTT
>.|TRBJ1-5|TRBV19|.
CASSIDNSANQPQHF
TGTGCCAGTAGTATAGATAACAGTGCGAATCAGCCCCAGCATTTT
>TRBD2|TRBJ2-5|TRBV30|.
CAWGSSGGQETQYF
TGTGCCTGGGGCTCTAGCGGGGGCCAAGAGACCCAGTACTTC
>.|TRBJ1-5|TRBV30|.
CAWSVGRALSQPQHF
TGTGCCTGGAGTGTAGGTCGGGCCCTGAGTCAGCCCCAGCATTTT
>.|TRBJ1-1|TRBV28|.
CASSIRQSWATEAFF
TGTGCCAGCAGTATCAGACAGTCGTGGGCCACTGAAGCTTTCTTT
>.|TRBJ2-7|TRBV2|many
CASTIVQAEQYF
TGTGCCAGCACCATCGTTCAGGCCGAGCAGTACTTC
>TRBD1|TRBJ2-7|TRBV18|.
CASSPKGAVEQYF
TGTGCCAGCTCACCAAAGGGGGCAGTCGAGCAGTACTTC
>.|TRBJ1-1|TRBV11-2|.
CASSLVRVNTEAFF
TGTGCCAGCAGCTTAGTGCGGGTGAACACTGAAGCTTTCTTT
>.|TRBJ2-5|TRBV21-1|few
CASSGGFNHQETQYF
TGTGCCAGCAGCGGGGGGTTTAATCATCAAGAGACCCAGTACTTC
>.|TRBJ2-7|TRBV6-6|.
CASSSQGRDEYF
TGTGCCAGCAGTTCACAGGGGAGGGACGAGTACTTC
>TRBD2|TRBJ2-3|TRBV6-5|.
CASSSSGRDTQYF
TGTGCCAGCAGTTCCAGCGGGAGGGATACGCAGTATTTT
>.|TRBJ1-5|TRBV7-2|.
CASSPEPGSPPQHF
TGTGCCAGCAGCCCGGAGCCAGGGTCCCCTCCCCAGCATTTT
>.|TRBJ2-7|TRBV6-5|.
CASSYQKDGYEQYF
TGTGCCAGCAGTTACCAGAAGGACGGCTACGAGCAGTACTTC
>.|TRBJ2-7|TRBV7-9|.
CASSLGAGSSDEQYF
TGTGCCAGCAGCTTAGGTGCAGGGAGTTCGGACGAGCAGTACTTC
>TRBD2|TRBJ2-5|TRBV5-4|once
CASSLRGGETQYF
TGTGCCAGCAGCTTGCGGGGGGGAGAGACCCAGTACTTC
>TRBD1|TRBJ2-2|TRBV4-1|.
CASSQGTGPFNSGELFF
TGCGCCAGCAGCCAAGGGACAGGCCCCTTTAATTCCGGGGAGCTGTTTTTT
>.|TRBJ2-2|TRBV5-1|.
CASSLGDHTGELFF
TGCGCCAGCAGCCTGGGAGACCATACCGGGGAGCTGTTTTTT
>TRBD1|TRBJ1-2|TRBV9|.
CASSPGTGVYGYTF
TGTGCCAGCAGCCCAGGGACAGGAGTCTATGGCTACACCTTC
>.|TRBJ1-1|TRBV6-5|.
CASRANTDYTEAFF
TGTGCCAGCAGAGCTAACACTGATTACACTGAAGCTTTCTTT
>TRBD2|TRBJ2-3|TRBV18|.
CASSPSGGHTDTQYF
TGTGCCAGCTCGCCTAGCGGGGGGCACACAGATACGCAGTATTTT
>TRBD1|TRBJ2-5|TRBV5-1|.
CASSLETGSVGTQYF
TGCGCCAGCAGCTTGGAGACAGGGTCGGTAGGGACCCAGTACTTC
>TRBD1|TRBJ1-2|TRBV5-1|few
CASSLGGQGLIYGYTF
TGCGCCAGCAGCTTGGGGGGACAGGGTCTTATCTATGGCTACACCTTC
>.|TRBJ1-4|TRBV14|.
CASSRQGWEKLFF
TGTGCCAGCAGCCGTCAGGGATGGGAAAAACTGTTTTTT
>TRBD1|TRBJ1-1|TRBV28|few
CASSVWTGTEAFF
TGTGCCAGCAGTGTATGGACAGGGACCGAAGCTTTCTTT
>.|TRBJ2-1|TRBV4-1|few
CASSQAASNEQFF
TGCGCCAGCAGCCAAGCGGCTAGCAATGAGCAGTTCTTC
>TRBD1|TRBJ1-2|TRBV7-9|.
CASSISTGTGALSGYTF
TGTGCCAGCAGCATCTCGACGGGGACAGGGGCCTTGAGCGGCTACACCTTC
>.|TRBJ2-7|TRBV2|.
CASTTRFPPYEQYF
TGTGCCAGCACCACTCGTTTCCCCCCCTACGAGCAGTACTTC
>TRBD1|TRBJ2-2|TRBV30|.
CAWSRQGARTGELFF
TGTGCCTGGAGCCGACAGGGGGCACGGACCGGGGAGCTGTTTTTT
>.|TRBJ2-1|TRBV7-9|few
CASSLDEQFF
TGTGCCAGCAGCCTCGATGAGCAGTTCTTC
>.|TRBJ1-5|TRBV19|.
CASSGGGGQPQHF
TGTGCCAGTAGTGGAGGAGGGGGGCAGCCCCAGCATTTT
>TRBD2|TRBJ2-1|TRBV5-1|.
CASSLAGGGAHNEQFF
TGCGCCAGCAGCTTGGCGGGCGGGGGGGCCCACAATGAGCAGTTCTTC
>.|TRBJ2-1|TRBV30|.
CAGTARGDLDEQFF
TGTGCCGGGACCGCGAGGGGGGACCTTGATGAGCAGTTCTTC
>.|TRBJ2-5|TRBV12-5|.
CASGPGVPGGTQYF
TGTGCTAGTGGTCCCGGAGTACCAGGAGGGACCCAGTACTTC
>.|TRBJ1-2|TRBV2|.
CASRRTANYGYTF
TGTGCCAGCAGGAGGACAGCAAACTATGGCTACACCTTC
>.|TRBJ2-1|TRBV20-1|.
CSGLETMKQFF
TGCAGTGGACTTGAAACAATGAAGCAGTTCTTC
>.|TRBJ2-3|TRBV6-1|.
CASSVGPRQYF
TGTGCCAGCAGTGTCGGTCCGCGGCAGTATTTT
>.|TRBJ1-3|TRBV2|once
CASRAVVSGNTIYF
TGTGCCAGCAGGGCAGTTGTCTCTGGAAACACCATATATTTT
>.|TRBJ2-7|TRBV19|.
CASSRRKGVGYEQYF
TGTGCCAGTAGTAGGAGGAAAGGGGTTGGCTACGAGCAGTACTTC
>TRBD2|TRBJ2-7|TRBV6-1|once
CASKGLAGGYEQYF
TGTGCCAGCAAAGGACTAGCGGGGGGCTACGAGCAGTACTTC
>.|TRBJ2-5|TRBV7-2|.
CASSSFLRTLQETQYF
TGTGCCAGCAGCTCCTTTCTTCGGACACTCCAAGAGACCCAGTACTTC
>.|TRBJ1-2|TRBV10-2|.
CASSEAGANYGYTF
TGCGCCAGCAGTGAGGCCGGAGCTAACTATGGCTACACCTTC
>.|TRBJ2-2|TRBV5-1|.
CASSLRWGSGELFF
TGCGCCAGCAGCCTCCGATGGGGGTCCGGGGAGCTGTTTTTT
>.|TRBJ2-2|TRBV2|.
CASSDLGGTGELFF
TGTGCCAGCAGTGACCTAGGGGGAACCGGGGAGCTGTTTTTT